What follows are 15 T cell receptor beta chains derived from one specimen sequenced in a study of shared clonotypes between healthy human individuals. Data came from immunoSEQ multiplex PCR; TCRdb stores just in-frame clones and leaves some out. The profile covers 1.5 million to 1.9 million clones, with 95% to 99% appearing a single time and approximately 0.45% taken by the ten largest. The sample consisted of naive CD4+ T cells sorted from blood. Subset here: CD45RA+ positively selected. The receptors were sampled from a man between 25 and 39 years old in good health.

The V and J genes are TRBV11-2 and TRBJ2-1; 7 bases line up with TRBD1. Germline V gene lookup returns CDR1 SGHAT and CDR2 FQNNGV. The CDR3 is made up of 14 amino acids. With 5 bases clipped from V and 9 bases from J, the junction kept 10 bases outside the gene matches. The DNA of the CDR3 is TGTGCCAGCAGCGCCTCGGGACAGTTCGGTGAGCAGTTCTTC. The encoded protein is CASSASGQFGEQFF. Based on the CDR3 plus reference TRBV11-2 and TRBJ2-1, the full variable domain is EAGVAQSPRYKIIEKRQSVAFWCNPISGHATLYWYQQILGQGPKLLIQFQNNGVVDDSQLPKDRFSAERLKGVDSTLKIQPAKLEDSAVYLCASSASGQFGEQFFGPGTRLTVL.

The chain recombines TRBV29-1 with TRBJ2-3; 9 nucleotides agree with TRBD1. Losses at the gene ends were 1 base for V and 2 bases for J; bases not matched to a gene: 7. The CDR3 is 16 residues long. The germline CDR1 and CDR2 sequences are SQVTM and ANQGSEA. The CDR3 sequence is CSVEGDRDRDTDTQYF. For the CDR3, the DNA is TGCAGCGTTGAAGGGGACCGGGACAGGGACACAGATACGCAGTATTTT.

The CDR3 loop reads CASRGTAGELFF. The CDR3 DNA sequence: TGTGCCAGCAGAGGGACAGCCGGGGAGCTGTTTTTT. The chain has TRBV2 and TRBJ2-2; 7 bases map to TRBD1. The V gene end was trimmed by 6 bases and the J gene end by 6 bases; junction bases not matched to a gene: 1. CDR3 length: 12 residues. Germline V CDR1 and CDR2: SNHLY, FYNNEI. Supplemented by reference TRBV2 and TRBJ2-2, the full variable domain reads EPEVTQTPSHQVTQMGQEVILRCVPISNHLYFYWYRQILGQKVEFLVSFYNNEISEKSEIFDDQFSVERPDGSNFTLKIRSTKLEDSAMYFCASRGTAGELFFGEGSRLTVL.

The CDR3: CASRRGLGLAGGIQETQYF. CDR3 DNA: TGTGCCAGCAGAAGGGGTCTTGGACTAGCGGGAGGGATCCAAGAGACCCAGTACTTC. The chain is built from TRBV28 and TRBJ2-5; 15 positions agree with TRBD2. Trimming removed 6 bases from V and 1 base from J; junction bases left unmatched: 12. The CDR3 loop spans 19 amino acids. Looked up from germline, CDR1 is MDHEN and CDR2 is SYDVKM.

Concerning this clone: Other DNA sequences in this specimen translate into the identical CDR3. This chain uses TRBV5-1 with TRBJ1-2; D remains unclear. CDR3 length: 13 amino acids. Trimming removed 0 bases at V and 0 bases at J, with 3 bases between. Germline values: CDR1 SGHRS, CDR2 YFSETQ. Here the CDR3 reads CASSLGANYGYTF. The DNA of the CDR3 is TGCGCCAGCAGCTTGGGGGCTAACTATGGCTACACCTTC.

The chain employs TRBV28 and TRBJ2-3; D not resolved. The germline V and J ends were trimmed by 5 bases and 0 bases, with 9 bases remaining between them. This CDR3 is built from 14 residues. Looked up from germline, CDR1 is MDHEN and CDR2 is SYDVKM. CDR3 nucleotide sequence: TGTGCCAGCAGTCGCTCTCCTAGCACAGATACGCAGTATTTT. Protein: CASSRSPSTDTQYF. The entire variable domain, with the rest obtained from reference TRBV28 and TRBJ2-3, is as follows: DVKVTQSSRYLVKRTGEKVFLECVQDMDHENMFWYRQDPGLGLRLIYFSYDVKMKEKGDIPEGYSVSREKKERFSLILESASTNQTSMYLCASSRSPSTDTQYFGPGTRLTVL.

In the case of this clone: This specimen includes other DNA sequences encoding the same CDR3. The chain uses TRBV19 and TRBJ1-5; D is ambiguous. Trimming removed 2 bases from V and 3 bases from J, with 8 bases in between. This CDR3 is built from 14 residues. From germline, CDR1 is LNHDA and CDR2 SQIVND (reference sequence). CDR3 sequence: CASSIRGNNQPQHF. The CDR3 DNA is TGTGCCAGTAGTATAAGAGGGAACAATCAGCCCCAGCATTTT.

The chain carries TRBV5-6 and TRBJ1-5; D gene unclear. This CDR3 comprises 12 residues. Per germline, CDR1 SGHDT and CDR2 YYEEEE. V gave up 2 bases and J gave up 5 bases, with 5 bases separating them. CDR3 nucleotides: TGTGCCAGCAGCTTCTTGGATCAGCCCCAGCATTTT. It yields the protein CASSFLDQPQHF.

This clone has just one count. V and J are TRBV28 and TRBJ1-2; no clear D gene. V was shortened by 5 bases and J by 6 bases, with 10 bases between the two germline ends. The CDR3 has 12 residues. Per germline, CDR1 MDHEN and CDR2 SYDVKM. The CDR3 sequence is CASSRVRNGYTF. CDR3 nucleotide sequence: TGTGCCAGCAGTCGGGTCCGGAATGGCTACACCTTC.

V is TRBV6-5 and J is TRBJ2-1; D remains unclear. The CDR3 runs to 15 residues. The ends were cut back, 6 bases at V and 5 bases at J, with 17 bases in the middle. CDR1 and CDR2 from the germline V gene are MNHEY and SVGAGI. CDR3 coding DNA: TGTGCCAGCAGCGTACGGCAGGTTGGGCACAATGAGCAGTTCTTC. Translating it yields CASSVRQVGHNEQFF.

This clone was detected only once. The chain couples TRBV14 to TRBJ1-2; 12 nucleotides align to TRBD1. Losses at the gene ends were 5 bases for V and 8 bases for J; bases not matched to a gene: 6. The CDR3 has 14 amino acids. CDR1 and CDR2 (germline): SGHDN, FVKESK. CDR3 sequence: CASSTGQGAQGYTF. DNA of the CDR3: TGTGCCAGCAGCACGGGACAGGGGGCGCAGGGCTACACCTTC.

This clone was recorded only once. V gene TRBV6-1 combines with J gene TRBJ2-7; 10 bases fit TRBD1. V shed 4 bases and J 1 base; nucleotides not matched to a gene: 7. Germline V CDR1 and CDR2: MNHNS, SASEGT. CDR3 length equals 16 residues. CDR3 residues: CASSGFGQGESYEQYF. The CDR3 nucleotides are TGTGCCAGCAGTGGATTTGGACAGGGGGAGTCCTACGAGCAGTACTTC.

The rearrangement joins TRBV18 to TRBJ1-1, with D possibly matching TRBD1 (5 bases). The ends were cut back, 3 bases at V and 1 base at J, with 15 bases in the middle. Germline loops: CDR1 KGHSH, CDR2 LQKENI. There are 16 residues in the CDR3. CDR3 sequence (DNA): TGTGCCAGCTCACCGAAAACCCGACAGACGAACACTGAAGCTTTCTTT. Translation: CASSPKTRQTNTEAFF.

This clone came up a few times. CDR3 residues: CSVEGGAAEQFF. In DNA, the CDR3 is TGCAGCGTTGAAGGGGGGGCTGCTGAGCAGTTCTTC. The chain carries TRBV29-1 and TRBJ2-1, with D perhaps given as TRBD1 or TRBD2 (6 bases each). This CDR3 comprises 12 residues. CDR1 and CDR2 from the germline V gene are SQVTM and ANQGSEA. V was pared by 1 base and J by 9 bases, with 10 bases between.

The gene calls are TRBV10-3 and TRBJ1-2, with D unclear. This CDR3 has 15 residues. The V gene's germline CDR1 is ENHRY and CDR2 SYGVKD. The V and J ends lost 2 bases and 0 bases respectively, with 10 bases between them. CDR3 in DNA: TGTGCCATCAGTGAGAAGGCGGAAACTAACTATGGCTACACCTTC. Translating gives CAISEKAETNYGYTF.